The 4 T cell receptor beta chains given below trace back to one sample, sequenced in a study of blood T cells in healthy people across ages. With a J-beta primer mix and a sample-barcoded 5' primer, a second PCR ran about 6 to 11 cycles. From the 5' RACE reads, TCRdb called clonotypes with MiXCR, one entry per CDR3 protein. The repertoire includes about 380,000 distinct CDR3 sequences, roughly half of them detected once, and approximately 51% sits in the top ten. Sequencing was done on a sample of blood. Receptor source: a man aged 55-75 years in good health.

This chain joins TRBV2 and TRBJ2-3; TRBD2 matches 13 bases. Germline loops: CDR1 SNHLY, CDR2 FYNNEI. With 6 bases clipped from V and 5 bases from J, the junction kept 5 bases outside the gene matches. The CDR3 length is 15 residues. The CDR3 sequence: CASRRTSGSRDTQYF. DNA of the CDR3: TGTGCCAGCAGGAGGACTAGCGGGAGTAGAGATACGCAGTATTTT.

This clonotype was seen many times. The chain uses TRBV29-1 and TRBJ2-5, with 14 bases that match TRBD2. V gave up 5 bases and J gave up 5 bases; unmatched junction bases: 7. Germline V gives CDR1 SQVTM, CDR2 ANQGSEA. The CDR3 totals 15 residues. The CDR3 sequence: CSVRLAGGPGETQYF. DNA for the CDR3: TGCAGCGTTAGACTAGCGGGAGGGCCGGGGGAGACCCAGTACTTC.

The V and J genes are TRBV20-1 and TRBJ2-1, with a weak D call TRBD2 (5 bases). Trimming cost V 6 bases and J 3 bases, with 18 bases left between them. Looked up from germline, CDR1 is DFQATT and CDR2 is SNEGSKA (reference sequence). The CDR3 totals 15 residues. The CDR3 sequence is CSAINREKLYNEQFF. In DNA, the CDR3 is TGCAGTGCCATAAATCGGGAAAAACTCTACAATGAGCAGTTCTTC.

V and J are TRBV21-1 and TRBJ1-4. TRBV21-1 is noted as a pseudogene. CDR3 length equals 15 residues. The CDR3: CASSKGVGLGEKLFF. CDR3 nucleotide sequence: TGTGCCAGCAGCAAAGGTGTAGGGCTTGGGGAAAAACTGTTTTTT.